This T cell receptor beta chain was documented in a study of blood T cell repertoires in COVID-19. Study-level background: Specimens from acute and convalescent COVID-19 originated in the United States, Italy and Spain. PBMCs, B-cell-depleted T cells, or T cells were the source of the cDNA or gDNA that made up the material.

This CDR3 comprises 16 residues. The V and J ends lost 0 bases and 1 base, in that order; junction bases with no gene match: 2. Germline V gene sequence: CDR1 SGHNT, CDR2 YYREEE (reference sequence). In the original analysis: Estimation of nucleated cell counts was performed using reference gene primer amplification. Sequenced by immunoSEQ multiplex PCR; TCRdb stores in-frame clones only, minus some. The DNA gave D and trimming, while V, J and clone size come from that table. The sample holds 85,000 to 100,000 clones, about three quarters seen once. The sequence was obtained from a man in his forties or fifties who had recovered from COVID-19. The gene calls are TRBV5-4 and TRBJ2-5, with 11 bases aligning to TRBD2. Sequenced: peripheral blood. In DNA form, the CDR3 reads TGTGCCAGCAGCTTGGGTAGCGGGGGGGTCCAAGAGACCCAGTACTTC. Protein: CASSLGSGGVQETQYF.